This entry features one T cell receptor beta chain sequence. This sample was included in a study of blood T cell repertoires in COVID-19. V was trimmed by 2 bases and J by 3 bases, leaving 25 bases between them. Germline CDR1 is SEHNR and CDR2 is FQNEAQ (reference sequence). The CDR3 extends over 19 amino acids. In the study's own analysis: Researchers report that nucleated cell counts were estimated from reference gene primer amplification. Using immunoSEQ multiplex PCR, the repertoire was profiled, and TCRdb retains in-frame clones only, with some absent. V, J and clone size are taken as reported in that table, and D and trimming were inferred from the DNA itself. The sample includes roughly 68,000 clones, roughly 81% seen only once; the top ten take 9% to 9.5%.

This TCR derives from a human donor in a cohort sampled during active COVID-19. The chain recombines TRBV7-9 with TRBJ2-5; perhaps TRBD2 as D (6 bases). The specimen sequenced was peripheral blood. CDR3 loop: CASSLNLAWRAEGKETQYF. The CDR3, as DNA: TGTGCCAGCAGCTTAAATTTGGCATGGCGGGCGGAGGGAAAAGAGACCCAGTACTTC.